Listed below are T cell receptor beta chains from one sample, sequenced in a study of blood T cell repertoires in COVID-19. Method: immunoSEQ multiplex PCR; TCRdb's copy keeps in-frame clones and lacks some. The sample gives 110,000 to 150,000 clones, roughly 84% of which show up once; roughly 10% is in the top ten. Input material: peripheral blood. The receptors shown here come from a man in his fifties or sixties with active or convalescent COVID-19. CDR3s include the opening cysteine and the closing phenylalanine or tryptophan. D genes are given only for firm matches. Some rows have no size entry. The others give once, few or many, or a class for an expanded clone.

>TRBJ2-1|-|TRBV11-3|TRBD2
TGTGCCAGCAGTTTGGCGGGGACTAGCGGAATTGAGCAGTTCTTC
CASSLAGTSGIEQFF
>TRBJ2-3|once|TRBV11-2|-
TGTGCCAGCAGCTTACAGTCAGGGGATACGCAGTATTTT
CASSLQSGDTQYF
>TRBJ1-1|-|TRBV6-5|-
TGTGCCAGCAGAACAGGAGACATGAACACTGAAGCTTTCTTT
CASRTGDMNTEAFF
>TRBJ1-1|-|TRBV18|-
TGTGCCAGCTCACCATTAGCGAACACTGAAGCTTTCTTT
CASSPLANTEAFF
>TRBJ1-1|-|TRBV10-3|-
TGTGCCATCAGGACAGAGACGAACACTGAAGCTTTCTTT
CAIRTETNTEAFF
>TRBJ1-1|-|TRBV5-4|-
TGTGCCAGCAGGGTTTTAGGAGAGTTGAACACTGAAGCTTTCTTT
CASRVLGELNTEAFF
>TRBJ2-2|few|TRBV7-8|-
TGTGCCAGCAGCTTACGAGGCGGGTACACCGGGGAGCTGTTTTTT
CASSLRGGYTGELFF
>TRBJ1-4|-|TRBV6-5|TRBD1
TGTGCCAGCAGCCTGACAGGGGCAACTAATGAAAAACTGTTTTTT
CASSLTGATNEKLFF
>TRBJ1-2|-|TRBV7-2|TRBD1
TGTGCCAGCAGCTCGAGACAGGGGGCAGGCTACACCTTC
CASSSRQGAGYTF
>TRBJ1-5|-|TRBV29-1|TRBD1
TGCAGCGTGTCCGACAGGGTGGGCAATCAGCCCCAGCATTTT
CSVSDRVGNQPQHF
>TRBJ2-1|-|TRBV4-1|-
TGCGCCAGCAGCCAAGACCCCGGGGTGGGAGAGCAGTTCTTC
CASSQDPGVGEQFF
>TRBJ2-7|-|TRBV30|TRBD1
TGTGCCTGGGCGACAGGGAGTGCGAACGAGCAGTACTTC
CAWATGSANEQYF
>TRBJ1-1|-|TRBV14|-
TGTGCCAGCAGCCAAGCCCACCCCCGGACAGTTGCAGCTTTCTTT
CASSQAHPRTVAAFF
>TRBJ1-2|-|TRBV7-9|-
TGTGCCAGCAGCTCTGCAGGGTCCTATGGCTACACCTTC
CASSSAGSYGYTF
>TRBJ2-3|-|TRBV28|-
TGTGCCAGCAGTTCGGCAGGGACAGATACGCAGTATTTT
CASSSAGTDTQYF
>TRBJ1-2|few|TRBV5-5|-
TGTGCCAGCAGCTTGGCCGGGGGTCCTAACTATGGCTACACCTTC
CASSLAGGPNYGYTF
>TRBJ1-2|-|TRBV5-4|-
TGTGCCAGCAGCCGACCACAGGAACCGAACTATGGCTACACCTTC
CASSRPQEPNYGYTF
>TRBJ1-6|-|TRBV11-2|-
TGTGCCAGCAGCTTAGAGCGCCAGGGAAGTTCACCCCTCCACTTT
CASSLERQGSSPLHF
>TRBJ2-2|-|TRBV2|TRBD2
TGTGCCAGCAGGACTAGCGCCGGGGAGCTGTTTTTT
CASRTSAGELFF
>TRBJ2-1|-|TRBV11-2|TRBD2
TGTGCCAGCAGCTTAGACCGGGGGGGCGATGAGCAGTTCTTC
CASSLDRGGDEQFF